The following is a T cell receptor (beta chain) sequence with its context. Its antigen remains unknown. The data belong to a study of T cell clones after liver transplantation. Here immunoSEQ multiplex PCR was the method, and the copy in TCRdb shows in-frame clones only, minus some. The table records fewer than 85,000 clones, roughly 85% of them present only once. This CDR3 has 15 amino acids. Overall study results and limits: Donor-reactive sequences fell more than third party-reactive ones, suggesting partial deletion. Graft donor-reactive T cells may have migrated into the graft rather than being deleted.

Unstimulated PBMCs were sorted into CD3+CD4+ and CD3+CD8+ populations. The chain uses TRBV12-2 and TRBJ1-1. TRBV12-2 is given as a pseudogene. The input for sequencing was CD4+ T cells from blood, taken at the 22-month timepoint. This TCR was recovered from a human patient who received a liver transplant. Some T cells may trace back to the graft donor. The CDR3 spells CASRLGWQRDTEAFF. The CDR3 bases are TGTGCAAGTCGCTTAGGGTGGCAAAGAGACACTGAAGCTTTCTTT.